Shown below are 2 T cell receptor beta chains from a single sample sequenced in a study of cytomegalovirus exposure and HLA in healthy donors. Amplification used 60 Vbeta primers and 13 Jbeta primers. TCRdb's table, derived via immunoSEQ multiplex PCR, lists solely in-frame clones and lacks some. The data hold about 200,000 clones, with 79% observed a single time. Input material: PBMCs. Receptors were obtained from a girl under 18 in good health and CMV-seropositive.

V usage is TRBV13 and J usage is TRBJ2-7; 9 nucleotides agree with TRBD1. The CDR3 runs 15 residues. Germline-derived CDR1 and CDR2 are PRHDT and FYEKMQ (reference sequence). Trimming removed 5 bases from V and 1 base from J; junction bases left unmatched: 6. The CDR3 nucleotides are TGTGCCAGCAGCACCTACAGGGGGCGATCCTACGAGCAGTACTTC. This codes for CASSTYRGRSYEQYF.

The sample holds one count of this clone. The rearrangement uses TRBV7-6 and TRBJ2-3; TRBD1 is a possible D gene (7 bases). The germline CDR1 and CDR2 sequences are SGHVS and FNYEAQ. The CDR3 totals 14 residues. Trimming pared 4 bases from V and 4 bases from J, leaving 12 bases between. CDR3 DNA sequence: TGTGCCAGCAGCTCCCAGGGGGGCCCAGATACGCAGTATTTT. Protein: CASSSQGGPDTQYF.